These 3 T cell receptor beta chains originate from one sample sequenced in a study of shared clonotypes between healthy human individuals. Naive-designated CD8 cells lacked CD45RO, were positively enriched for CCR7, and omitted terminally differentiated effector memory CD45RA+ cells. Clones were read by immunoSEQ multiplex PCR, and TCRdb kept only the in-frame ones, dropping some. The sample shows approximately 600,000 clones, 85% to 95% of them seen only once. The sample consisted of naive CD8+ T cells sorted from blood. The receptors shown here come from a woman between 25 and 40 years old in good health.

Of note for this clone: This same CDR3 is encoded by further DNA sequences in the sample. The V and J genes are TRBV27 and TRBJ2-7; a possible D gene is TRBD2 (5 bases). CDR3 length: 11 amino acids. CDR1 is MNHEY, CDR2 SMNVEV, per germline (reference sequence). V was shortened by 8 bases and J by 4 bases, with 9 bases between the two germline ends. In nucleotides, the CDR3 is TGTGCCAGCGGGAGTAGTTACGAGCAGTACTTC. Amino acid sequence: CASGSSYEQYF.

CDR3 amino acids: CASSPLGGTEAFF. For the CDR3, the DNA is TGTGCCAGCAGCCCCCTCGGGGGCACTGAAGCTTTCTTT. The chain combines TRBV4-2 with TRBJ1-1; weak D call: TRBD1 (5 bases). The V and J ends lost 4 bases and 4 bases respectively, with 10 bases between them. This CDR3 comprises 13 residues. Germline V gives CDR1 LGHNA, CDR2 YNFKEQ.

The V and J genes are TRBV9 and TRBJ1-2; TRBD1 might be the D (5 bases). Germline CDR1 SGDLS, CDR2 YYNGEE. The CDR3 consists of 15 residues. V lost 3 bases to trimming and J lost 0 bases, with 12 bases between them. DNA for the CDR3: TGTGCCAGCAGCGGATCAACAGGTCCTAACTATGGCTACACCTTC. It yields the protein CASSGSTGPNYGYTF. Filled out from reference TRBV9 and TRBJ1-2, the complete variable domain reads DSGVTQTPKHLITATGQRVTLRCSPRSGDLSVYWYQQSLDQGLQFLIQYYNGEERAKGNILERFSAQQFPDLHSELNLSSLELGDSALYFCASSGSTGPNYGYTFGSGTRLTVV.